The rows below give T cell receptor beta chains drawn from one sample of a study of T cell repertoires in aging, cancer and after chemotherapy. TCRdb reanalysed the multiplex PCR reads using MiXCR and keeps one entry per CDR3 protein. The table shows a few thousand distinct CDR3 sequences, with approximately 42% occurring only once. The sample comprised blood. The receptors were sampled from a human donor with a solid tumor. CDR3s include the opening cysteine and the closing phenylalanine or tryptophan. The order of the fields is D gene, CDR3 length, V gene, CDR3 protein. A D gene is named only where the DNA matches it firmly.

TRBD1 | 16 | TRBV6-5 | CASSSYRGASTDTQYF
NA | 14 | TRBV6-6 | CASSTQQVTYEQYF
TRBD1 | 14 | TRBV5-6 | CASSFRDRASPLHF
TRBD1 | 14 | TRBV6-2/TRBV6-3 | CASQQQGHQETQYF
NA | 14 | TRBV30 | CAWSGRFVGETQYF
NA | 15 | TRBV19 | CASRYQGFSQETQYF
NA | 13 | TRBV19 | CASSITGGETQYF
NA | 14 | TRBV5-6 | CAPRGWGSGNTIYF
NA | 12 | TRBV20-1 | CSALSDNGELFF
NA | 14 | TRBV14 | CASSRGGGGETQYF
TRBD1 | 15 | TRBV6-2/TRBV6-3 | CASIDRAGGADTQYF
NA | 13 | TRBV11-2 | CASTRVVGSPLHF
TRBD2 | 15 | TRBV19 | CASSIQGTSGYEQYF
NA | 11 | TRBV6-5 | CASSRYTEAFF
TRBD2 | 14 | TRBV7-2 | CASTLGLAGVEQFF
NA | 15 | TRBV7-2 | CASSRASRGTDTQYF
NA | 14 | TRBV21-1 | CASSGPTENTEAFF
NA | 13 | TRBV25-1 | CASSLSGTGELFF
TRBD1 | 16 | TRBV6-1 | CASSPVPGQGSSPLHF
NA | 14 | TRBV6-1 | CASRPRQNHEGYTF
NA | 13 | TRBV30 | CAWSNRVGYEQYF
NA | 15 | TRBV30 | CAWNPMGVRGNTIYF
NA | 14 | TRBV6-5 | CASSYGRGPSEQYF
TRBD2 | 16 | TRBV10-3 | CAISESSGRAFGELFF
NA | 14 | TRBV29-1 | CSVEMSGSTDTQYF
NA | 12 | TRBV29-1 | CSVRTANQPQHF
TRBD1 | 16 | TRBV27 | CASREIGTGNTYEQYF
TRBD2 | 15 | TRBV29-1 | CSVVASGPSTDTQYF
NA | 11 | TRBV7-9 | CASSLPQVQFF
NA | 14 | TRBV6-5 | CASSYPGVGQPQHF
TRBD1 | 16 | TRBV18 | CASSPGQALFTNEAFF
TRBD1 | 14 | TRBV5-4 | CASSMAGTGAGAFF
NA | 14 | TRBV29-1 | CSVEGTVGTDTQYF
NA | 16 | TRBV7-2 | CASSLDTLLAGNTIYF
NA | 16 | TRBV20-1 | CSANGPGPYSNQPQHF
NA | 13 | TRBV20-1 | CSATGQGRSPLHF
NA | 16 | TRBV28 | CASSPHGQTLNTEAFF